The 14 T cell receptor beta chains below come from one sample, sequenced in a study of shared clonotypes between healthy human individuals. Sequencing used immunoSEQ multiplex PCR; TCRdb keeps in-frame clones, though not all of them. Among under 300,000 clones listed, approximately 65% were seen once. The sequenced sample was memory CD4+ T cells sorted from blood. Specified subset: CD45RA-negative fraction. These TCRs come from a young man in good health.

The rearrangement joins TRBV19 to TRBJ1-1; the D gene is possibly TRBD1 (5 bases). CDR3 length: 14 residues. Germline lookup yields CDR1 LNHDA and CDR2 SQIVND (reference sequence). V gave up 3 bases and J gave up 2 bases, with 10 bases separating them. The chain's CDR3 is CASSISRDNTEAFF. The DNA for the CDR3 is TGTGCCAGTAGTATTAGTAGGGACAACACTGAAGCTTTCTTT.

The chain carries TRBV14 and TRBJ2-3; TRBD1 is a possible D gene (6 bases). V lost 3 bases and J lost 5, with 12 bases in between. CDR1 and CDR2 (germline): SGHDN, FVKESK. CDR3 length: 14 amino acids. The CDR3 protein is CASSQAGRGDTQYF. In nucleotides, the CDR3 is TGTGCCAGCAGCCAGGCTGGCAGGGGAGATACGCAGTATTTT.

The rearrangement joins TRBV5-1 to TRBJ1-2, with TRBD1 matching 7 bases. Germline V lookup: CDR1 SGHRS, CDR2 YFSETQ. The CDR3 is 15 amino acids. The junction had 5 bases not matched to a gene; V was cut back by 0 bases and J by 3 bases. CDR3 protein: CASSLVPGGDYGYTF. CDR3 nucleotide sequence: TGCGCCAGCAGCTTGGTACCAGGGGGTGACTATGGCTACACCTTC.

V is TRBV5-6 and J is TRBJ2-7, with 8 bases identical to TRBD2. This CDR3 is 15 amino acids long. The V and J ends lost 0 bases and 0 bases, in that order; junction bases with no gene match: 2. The germline CDR1 and CDR2 sequences are SGHDT and YYEEEE. For the CDR3, the DNA is TGTGCCAGCAGCTTGGCCGGGAGGGGCTCCTACGAGCAGTACTTC. It is translated as CASSLAGRGSYEQYF.

This clone is a singleton in its sample. The genes are TRBV9 and TRBJ2-5; 9 positions match TRBD2. The CDR3 is 17 residues long. V dropped 0 bases and J dropped 0; count of bases not matched to a gene: 6. Per the germline V gene, CDR1 is SGDLS and CDR2 is YYNGEE. The CDR3 nucleotides are TGTGCCAGCAGCGTAGGAGCCGCTAGCGGGAACCAAGAGACCCAGTACTTC. This encodes CASSVGAASGNQETQYF. Together with reference TRBV9 and TRBJ2-5, the CDR3 gives the full variable domain: DSGVTQTPKHLITATGQRVTLRCSPRSGDLSVYWYQQSLDQGLQFLIQYYNGEERAKGNILERFSAQQFPDLHSELNLSSLELGDSALYFCASSVGAASGNQETQYFGPGTRLLVL.

The chain is built from TRBV18 and TRBJ1-1, with TRBD1 identical over 7 bases. Trimming took 4 bases from V and 7 from J; bases not matched to a gene: 6. Germline V gives CDR1 KGHSH, CDR2 LQKENI. This CDR3 region has 13 residues. CDR3 region: CASSLTGIGEAFF. The CDR3 DNA reads TGTGCCAGCTCACTGACAGGGATTGGTGAAGCTTTCTTT.

This clone was counted between two and nine times. V usage is TRBV9 and J usage is TRBJ1-3; no clear D gene. The germline gives CDR1 SGDLS, CDR2 YYNGEE. The V end lost 6 bases, the J end lost 3 bases, and 13 bases lay between the germline ends. The CDR3 contains 14 residues. CDR3 nucleotide sequence: TGTGCCAGCACCAGAGGACCCGGTGGAAACACCATATATTTT. Translating gives CASTRGPGGNTIYF. The full variable domain, in which reference TRBV9 and TRBJ1-3 provide the parts outside the CDR3, is DSGVTQTPKHLITATGQRVTLRCSPRSGDLSVYWYQQSLDQGLQFLIQYYNGEERAKGNILERFSAQQFPDLHSELNLSSLELGDSALYFCASTRGPGGNTIYFGEGSWLTVV.

The CDR3 protein is CASSRRLAGEETQYF. The CDR3 coding sequence is TGTGCCAGCAGCCGACGACTAGCGGGAGAGGAGACCCAGTACTTC. The rearrangement joins TRBV6-1 to TRBJ2-5; 12 bases map to TRBD2. The CDR3 is made up of 15 amino acids. J gave up 5 bases and V 6 bases, and 7 bases lay outside the gene matches. Germline V gives CDR1 MNHNS, CDR2 SASEGT.

The gene calls are TRBV6-1 and TRBJ1-1, with 8 bases that match TRBD1. Germline lookup yields CDR1 MNHNS and CDR2 SASEGT. The ends lost 4 bases at V and 4 bases at J; junction bases unmatched: 2. CDR3 length: 13 amino acids. For the CDR3, the DNA is TGTGCCAGCAGTGCTGGGACAGGCACTGAAGCTTTCTTT. It encodes CASSAGTGTEAFF.

Concerning this clone: The sample contains more than one DNA sequence encoding this CDR3. V and J are TRBV5-4 and TRBJ2-3; D may be TRBD2 (5 bases). Trimming took off 0 bases at V and 5 bases at J, with 7 bases between the two ends. Germline assignment: CDR1 SGHNT and CDR2 YYREEE (reference sequence). This CDR3 comprises 13 residues. For the CDR3, the DNA is TGTGCCAGCAGCTTGGGGGAGAGAGATACGCAGTATTTT. Encoded protein: CASSLGERDTQYF.

The V and J genes are TRBV18 and TRBJ2-7, with D maybe TRBD1 (6 bases). The CDR3 extends over 13 amino acids. The germline V and J ends were trimmed by 3 bases and 5 bases, with 11 bases remaining between them. CDR1 and CDR2 (germline): KGHSH, LQKENI. This CDR3 reads CASSPQGMNEQYF. The DNA of the CDR3 is TGTGCCAGCTCACCTCAGGGGATGAACGAGCAGTACTTC.

Comments on this clone: The germline gene is not matched at one end of the junction; a read error may be the cause. V is TRBV7-7 and J is TRBJ1-5; D not certain. This CDR3 spans 16 amino acids. CDR1 and CDR2 from the germline V gene are SSHAT and FNYEAQ (reference sequence). In DNA, the CDR3 is TGTGCTAGCAGCTTAGTTGGGTGGGATAGCAATCAGCCCCAGCATTTT. Its protein is CASSLVGWDSNQPQHF.

V gene TRBV7-2 combines with J gene TRBJ2-2; tentatively, D is TRBD1 or TRBD2 (5 bases each). Germline V lookup: CDR1 SGHTA, CDR2 FQGNSA. Trimming removed 4 bases from V and 7 bases from J, with 10 bases in between. This CDR3 has 13 amino acids. This chain's CDR3 is CASSSGRYGELFF. The CDR3 DNA sequence: TGTGCCAGCAGCTCGGGACGGTACGGGGAGCTGTTTTTT.

About this clone: Other DNA sequences in the same sample also yield this CDR3. The V gene is TRBV10-3, the J gene TRBJ2-3; 13 bases match TRBD2. CDR3 length: 16 amino acids. Germline lookup yields CDR1 ENHRY and CDR2 SYGVKD. The J segment lost 3 bases and the V segment lost 2 bases, leaving 2 bases of the junction unmatched. In nucleotides, the CDR3 is TGTGCCATCAGTGAGGGACTAGCGGGAGTAACAGATACGCAGTATTTT. It yields the protein CAISEGLAGVTDTQYF.